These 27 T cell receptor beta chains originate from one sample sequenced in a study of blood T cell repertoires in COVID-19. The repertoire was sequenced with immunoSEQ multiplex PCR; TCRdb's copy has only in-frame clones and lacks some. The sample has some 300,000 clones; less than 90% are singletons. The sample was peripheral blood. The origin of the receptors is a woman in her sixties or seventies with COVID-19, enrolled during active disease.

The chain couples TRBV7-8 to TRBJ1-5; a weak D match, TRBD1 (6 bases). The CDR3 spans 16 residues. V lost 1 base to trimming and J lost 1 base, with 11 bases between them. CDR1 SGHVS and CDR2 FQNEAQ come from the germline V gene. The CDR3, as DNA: TGTGCCAGCAGCTTAGACAGGGTGAGCAGCAATCAGCCCCAGCATTTT. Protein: CASSLDRVSSNQPQHF.

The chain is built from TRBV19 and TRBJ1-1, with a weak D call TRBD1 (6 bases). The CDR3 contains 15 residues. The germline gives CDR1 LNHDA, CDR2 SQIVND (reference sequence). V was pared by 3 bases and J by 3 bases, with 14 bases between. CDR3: CASSILDRYDTEAFF. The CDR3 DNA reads TGTGCCAGTAGTATCCTGGACAGATACGACACTGAAGCTTTCTTT.

CDR3 DNA: TGTGCCTGGACGGGGTTCGAGAATGAAAAACTGTTTTTT. The encoded protein is CAWTGFENEKLFF. The chain uses TRBV30 and TRBJ1-4; D ambiguous. The CDR3 length is 13 residues. Trimming took off 4 bases at V and 5 bases at J, with 11 bases between the two ends. CDR1 is GTSNPN, CDR2 SVGIG, per germline (reference sequence). Drawing the rest from reference TRBV30 and TRBJ1-4, the complete variable domain is SQTIHQWPATLVQPVGSPLSLECTVEGTSNPNLYWYRQAAGRGLQLLFYSVGIGQISSEVPQNLSASRPQDRQFILSSKKLLLSDSGFYLCAWTGFENEKLFFGSGTQLSVL.

The CDR3: CASSFVGTASNTEAFF. Written as DNA, the CDR3 is TGCGCCAGCAGCTTCGTCGGGACAGCATCGAACACTGAAGCTTTCTTT. The chain combines TRBV5-1 with TRBJ1-1; 7 bases map to TRBD1. Germline V gene lookup returns CDR1 SGHRS and CDR2 YFSETQ. The CDR3 extends over 16 amino acids. The J segment lost 1 base and the V segment lost 2 bases, leaving 8 bases of the junction unmatched.

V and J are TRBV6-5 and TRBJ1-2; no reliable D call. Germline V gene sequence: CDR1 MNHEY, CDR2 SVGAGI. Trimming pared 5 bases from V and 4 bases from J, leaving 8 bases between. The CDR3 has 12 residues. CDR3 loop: CASSLTPYGYTF. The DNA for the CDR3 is TGTGCCAGCAGTCTCACACCCTATGGCTACACCTTC.

This CDR3 is CASSEPDLDSGTDTQYF. Here the CDR3 DNA reads TGTGCCAGCAGTGAGCCAGACTTGGACAGTGGGACAGATACGCAGTATTTT. The J gene is TRBJ2-3, the V gene TRBV2; D is perhaps TRBD1 (6 bases). Looked up from germline, CDR1 is SNHLY and CDR2 is FYNNEI. The CDR3 has 17 residues. Trimming took off 3 bases at V and 3 bases at J, with 19 bases between the two ends.

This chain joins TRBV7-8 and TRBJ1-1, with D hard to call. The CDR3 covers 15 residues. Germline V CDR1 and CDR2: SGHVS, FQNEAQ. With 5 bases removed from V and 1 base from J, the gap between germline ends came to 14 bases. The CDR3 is CASSLIATANTEAFF. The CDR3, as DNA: TGTGCCAGCAGCCTTATTGCAACTGCGAACACTGAAGCTTTCTTT.

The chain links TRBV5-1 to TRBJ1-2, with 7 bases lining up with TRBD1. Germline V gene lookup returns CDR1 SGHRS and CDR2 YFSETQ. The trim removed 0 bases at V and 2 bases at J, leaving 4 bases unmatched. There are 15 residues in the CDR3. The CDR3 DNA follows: TGCGCCAGCAGCTTGGTCCCAGGGGGGAACTATGGCTACACCTTC. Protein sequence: CASSLVPGGNYGYTF. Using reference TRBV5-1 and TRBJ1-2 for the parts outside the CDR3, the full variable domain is KAGVTQTPRYLIKTRGQQVTLSCSPISGHRSVSWYQQTPGQGLQFLFEYFSETQRNKGNFPGRFSGRQFSNSRSEMNVSTLELGDSALYLCASSLVPGGNYGYTFGSGTRLTVV.

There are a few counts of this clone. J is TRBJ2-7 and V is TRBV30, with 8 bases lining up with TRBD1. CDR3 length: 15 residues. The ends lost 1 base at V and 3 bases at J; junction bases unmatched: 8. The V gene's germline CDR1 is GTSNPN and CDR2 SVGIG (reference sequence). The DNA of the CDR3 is TGTGCCTGGAGTGCGCACGACAGGGGAAACTACGAGCAGTACTTC. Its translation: CAWSAHDRGNYEQYF.

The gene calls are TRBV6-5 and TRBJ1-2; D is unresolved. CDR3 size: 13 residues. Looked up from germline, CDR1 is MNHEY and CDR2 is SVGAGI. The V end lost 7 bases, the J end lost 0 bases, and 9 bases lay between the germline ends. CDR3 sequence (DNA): TGTGCCAGCACGGGAGGGACTAACTATGGCTACACCTTC. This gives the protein CASTGGTNYGYTF.

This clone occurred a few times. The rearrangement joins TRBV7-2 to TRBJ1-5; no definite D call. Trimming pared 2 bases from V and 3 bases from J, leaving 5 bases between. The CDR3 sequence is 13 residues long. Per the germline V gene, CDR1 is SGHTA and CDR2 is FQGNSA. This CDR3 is CASSLLVNQPQHF. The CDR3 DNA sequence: TGTGCCAGCAGCTTACTCGTCAATCAGCCCCAGCATTTT.

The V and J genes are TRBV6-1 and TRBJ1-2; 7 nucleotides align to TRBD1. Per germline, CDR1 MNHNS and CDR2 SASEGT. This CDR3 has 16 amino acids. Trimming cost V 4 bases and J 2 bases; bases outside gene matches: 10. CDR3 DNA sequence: TGTGCCAGCAGTGGTGGGGCAGGGACAGTAAACTATGGCTACACCTTC. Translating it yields CASSGGAGTVNYGYTF.

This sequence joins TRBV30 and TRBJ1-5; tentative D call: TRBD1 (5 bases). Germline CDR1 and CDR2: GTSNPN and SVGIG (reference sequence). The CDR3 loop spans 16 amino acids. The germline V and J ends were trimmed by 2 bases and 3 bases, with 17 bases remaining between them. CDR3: CAWSPTLTAFNQPQHF. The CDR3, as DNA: TGTGCCTGGAGTCCTACTTTGACAGCCTTCAATCAGCCCCAGCATTTT.

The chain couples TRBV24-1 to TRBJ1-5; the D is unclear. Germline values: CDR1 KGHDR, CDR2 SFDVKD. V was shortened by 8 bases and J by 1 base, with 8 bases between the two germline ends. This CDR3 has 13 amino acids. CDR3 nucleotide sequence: TGTGCCACCACCGGAGGGAGCAATCAGCCCCAGCATTTT. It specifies CATTGGSNQPQHF.

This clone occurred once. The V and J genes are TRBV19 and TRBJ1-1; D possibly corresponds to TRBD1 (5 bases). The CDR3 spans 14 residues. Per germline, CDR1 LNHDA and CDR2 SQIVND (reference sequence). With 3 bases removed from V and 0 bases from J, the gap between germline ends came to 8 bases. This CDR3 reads CASSMGQVNTEAFF. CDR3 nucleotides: TGTGCCAGTAGTATGGGGCAGGTGAACACTGAAGCTTTCTTT.

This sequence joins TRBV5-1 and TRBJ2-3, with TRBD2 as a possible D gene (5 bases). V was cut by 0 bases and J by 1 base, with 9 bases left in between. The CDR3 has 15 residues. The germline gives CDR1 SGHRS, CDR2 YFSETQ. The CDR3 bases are TGCGCCAGCAGCTTGGGAGGTAGCGGCACAGATACGCAGTATTTT. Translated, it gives CASSLGGSGTDTQYF.

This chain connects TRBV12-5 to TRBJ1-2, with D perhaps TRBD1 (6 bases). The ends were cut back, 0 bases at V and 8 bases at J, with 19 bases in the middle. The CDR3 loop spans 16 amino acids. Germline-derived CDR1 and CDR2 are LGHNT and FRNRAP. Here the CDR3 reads CASGLVSMEAGEGYTF. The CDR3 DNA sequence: TGTGCTAGTGGTTTGGTCTCGATGGAGGCAGGGGAAGGCTACACCTTC.

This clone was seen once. CDR3 sequence reads: CASRVSPGELFF. CDR3 DNA: TGTGCCAGTAGAGTTAGTCCCGGGGAGCTGTTTTTT. J is TRBJ2-2 and V is TRBV19, with D uncertain. This CDR3 comprises 12 residues. Germline loops: CDR1 LNHDA, CDR2 SQIVND (reference sequence). V was trimmed by 6 bases and J by 6 bases, leaving 8 bases between them.

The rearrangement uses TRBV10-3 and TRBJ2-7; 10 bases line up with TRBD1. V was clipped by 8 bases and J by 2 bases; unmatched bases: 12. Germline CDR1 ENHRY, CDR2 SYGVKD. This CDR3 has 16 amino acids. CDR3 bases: TGTGCCATCCGACCCTCGGGGACAGGGGTTACCTACGAGCAGTACTTC. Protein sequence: CAIRPSGTGVTYEQYF.

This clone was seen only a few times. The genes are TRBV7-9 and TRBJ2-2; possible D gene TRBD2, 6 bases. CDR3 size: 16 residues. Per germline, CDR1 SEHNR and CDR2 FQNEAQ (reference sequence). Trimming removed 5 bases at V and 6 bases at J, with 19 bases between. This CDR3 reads CASSLPGAGPAGELFF. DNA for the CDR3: TGTGCCAGCAGCCTTCCTGGGGCGGGGCCCGCCGGGGAGCTGTTTTTT.

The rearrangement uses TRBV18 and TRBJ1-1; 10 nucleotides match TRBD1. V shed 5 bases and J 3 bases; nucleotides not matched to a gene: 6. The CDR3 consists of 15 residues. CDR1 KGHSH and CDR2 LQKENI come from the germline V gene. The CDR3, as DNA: TGTGCCAGCTCAGGACAGGGGGGACGGGACACTGAAGCTTTCTTT. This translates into CASSGQGGRDTEAFF.

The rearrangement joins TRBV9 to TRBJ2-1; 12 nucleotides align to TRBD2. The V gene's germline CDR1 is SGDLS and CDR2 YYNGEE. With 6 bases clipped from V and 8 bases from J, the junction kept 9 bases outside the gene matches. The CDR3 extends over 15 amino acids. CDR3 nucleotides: TGTGCCAGCACCAAAACTAGCGGGGGGAGCGATGAGCAGTTCTTC. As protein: CASTKTSGGSDEQFF.

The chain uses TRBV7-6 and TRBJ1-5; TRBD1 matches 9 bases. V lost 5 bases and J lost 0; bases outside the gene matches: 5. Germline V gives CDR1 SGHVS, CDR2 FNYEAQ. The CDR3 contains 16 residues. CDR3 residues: CASSNDRGNSNQPQHF. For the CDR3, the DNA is TGTGCCAGCAGCAATGACAGGGGGAATAGCAATCAGCCCCAGCATTTT.

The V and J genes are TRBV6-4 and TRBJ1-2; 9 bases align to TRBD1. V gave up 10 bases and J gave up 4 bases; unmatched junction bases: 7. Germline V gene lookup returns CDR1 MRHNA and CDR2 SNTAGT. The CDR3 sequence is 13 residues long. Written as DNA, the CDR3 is TGTGCCACCCAACAGGGGGCAGGCTATGGCTACACCTTC. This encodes CATQQGAGYGYTF.

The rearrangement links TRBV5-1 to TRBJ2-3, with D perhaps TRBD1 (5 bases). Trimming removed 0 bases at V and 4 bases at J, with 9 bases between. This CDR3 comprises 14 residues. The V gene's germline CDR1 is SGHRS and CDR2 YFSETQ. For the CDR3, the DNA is TGCGCCAGCAGCTTGGTACAGGCGGCAGATACGCAGTATTTT. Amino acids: CASSLVQAADTQYF. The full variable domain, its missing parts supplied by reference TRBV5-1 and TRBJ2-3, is KAGVTQTPRYLIKTRGQQVTLSCSPISGHRSVSWYQQTPGQGLQFLFEYFSETQRNKGNFPGRFSGRQFSNSRSEMNVSTLELGDSALYLCASSLVQAADTQYFGPGTRLTVL.

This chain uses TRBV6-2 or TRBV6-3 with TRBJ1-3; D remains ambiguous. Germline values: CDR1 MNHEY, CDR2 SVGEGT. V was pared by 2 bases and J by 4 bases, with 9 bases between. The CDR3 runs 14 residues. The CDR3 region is CASSYVAGGNTIYF. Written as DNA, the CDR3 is TGTGCCAGCAGTTACGTTGCAGGAGGAAACACCATATATTTT.

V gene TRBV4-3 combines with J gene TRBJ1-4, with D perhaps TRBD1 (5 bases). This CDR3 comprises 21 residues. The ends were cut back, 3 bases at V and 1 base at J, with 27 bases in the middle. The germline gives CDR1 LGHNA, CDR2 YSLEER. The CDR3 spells CASSQVGVFRVESLTNEKLFF. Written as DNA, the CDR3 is TGCGCCAGCAGCCAGGTAGGGGTCTTCAGGGTGGAGTCTTTAACTAATGAAAAACTGTTTTTT.